This TCR beta chain was identified in a study of OX40 agonist ivuxolimab in advanced cancers. Study-wide results and caveats: There were, on average, more expanded clones in CD8+ T cells than in CD4+. In the 0.1 to 3.0 mg/kg range, CD4+ and CD8+ blood T cells had expanded clonally by week 6.

About this clone itself: Antigen: not known.

TCRdb's table, derived via immunoSEQ multiplex PCR, lists solely in-frame clones and lacks some. The data show about 60,000 clones, roughly 84% seen once. V lost 4 bases to trimming and J lost 2 bases, with 8 bases between them. Germline loops: CDR1 MNHNY, CDR2 SVGAGI (reference sequence). CDR3 length: 13 amino acids. Sequenced here: CD4+ or CD8+ T cells sorted from blood, sampled in a trial of the OX40 agonist ivuxolimab. The TCR sequence derives from an adult with an advanced solid tumor such as melanoma, head and neck, liver or kidney cancer. The J gene is TRBJ1-1, the V gene TRBV6-6, with D unclear. DNA for the CDR3: TGTGCCAGCAGTTCCCAAACAAACACTGAAGCTTTCTTT. Translated: CASSSQTNTEAFF.